This T cell receptor beta chain was obtained from a study of T cells in localized non-small cell lung cancer. Note on this clone: Its specificity is not known.

Assay used: immunoSEQ multiplex PCR; TCRdb lists only in-frame clones, some missing. This table has about 48,000 clones, about 72% appearing once. The germline V gene encodes CDR1 MGHDK and CDR2 SYGVNS. The germline V and J ends were trimmed by 5 bases and 0 bases, with 12 bases remaining between them. The CDR3 consists of 15 residues. Broader study findings: The greatest T cell clonality was found in uninvolved adjacent lung (higher than in tumor). Among blood samples, higher T cell density accompanied longer overall survival. Heterogeneity cannot be ruled out, as sequencing used one tumor region only. When the top 100 tumor clones were examined, a median around 61 of them also appeared in the adjacent lung, which was paired and uninvolved.

The rearrangement joins TRBV25-1 to TRBJ2-3; D gene uncertain. The source material was peripheral blood, sampled before any cancer treatment. The receptor's source is a man aged 40 to 75 with stage I squamous cell lung carcinoma. CDR3 amino acids: CASSPVLSSTDTQYF. As DNA, the CDR3 is TGTGCCAGCAGTCCCGTTCTTTCTAGCACAGATACGCAGTATTTT.